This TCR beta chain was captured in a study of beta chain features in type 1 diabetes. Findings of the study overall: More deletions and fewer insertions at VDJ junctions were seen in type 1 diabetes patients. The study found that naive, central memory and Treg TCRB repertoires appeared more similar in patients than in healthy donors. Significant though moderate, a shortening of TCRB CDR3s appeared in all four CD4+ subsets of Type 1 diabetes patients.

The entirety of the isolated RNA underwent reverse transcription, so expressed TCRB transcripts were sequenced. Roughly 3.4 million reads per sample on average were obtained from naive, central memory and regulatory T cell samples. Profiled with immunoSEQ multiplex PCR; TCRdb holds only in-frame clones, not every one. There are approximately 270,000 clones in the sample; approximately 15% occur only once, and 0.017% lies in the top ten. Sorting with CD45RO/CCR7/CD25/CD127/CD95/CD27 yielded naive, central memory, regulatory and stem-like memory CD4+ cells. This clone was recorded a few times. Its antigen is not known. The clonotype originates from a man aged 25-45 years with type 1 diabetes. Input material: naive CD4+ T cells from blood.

The CDR3 here is CAISGTSGGYNEQFF. CDR3 sequence (DNA): TGTGCCATCAGTGGGACTAGCGGGGGGTACAATGAGCAGTTCTTC. The chain combines TRBV10-3 with TRBJ2-1; 14 nucleotides align to TRBD2. Trimming removed 4 bases from V and 4 bases from J; junction bases left unmatched: 0. This CDR3 region has 15 residues. The germline V gene encodes CDR1 ENHRY and CDR2 SYGVKD.